The sequence of this T cell receptor (beta chain) was determined in a study of cytomegalovirus exposure and HLA in healthy donors. Donors came from a validation cohort of fewer than 150 subjects, distinct from the first 666-subject cohort. The CDR3 is 16 residues long. CDR1 SEHNR and CDR2 FQNEAQ come from the germline V gene (reference sequence). The J segment lost 5 bases and the V segment lost 8 bases, leaving 17 bases of the junction unmatched. Data came from immunoSEQ multiplex PCR; TCRdb stores just in-frame clones and leaves some out. The sample lists about 74,000 clones; 85% to 95% were seen once.

Material for sequencing was PBMCs. The gene calls are TRBV7-9 and TRBJ2-5; 7 bases are a match to TRBD1. This TCR was recovered from a young man in good health and CMV-seropositive. DNA for the CDR3: TGTGCCAGCGTGCAGCCGGGGACAGCCCGTCTGGAGACCCAGTACTTC. Translated: CASVQPGTARLETQYF.